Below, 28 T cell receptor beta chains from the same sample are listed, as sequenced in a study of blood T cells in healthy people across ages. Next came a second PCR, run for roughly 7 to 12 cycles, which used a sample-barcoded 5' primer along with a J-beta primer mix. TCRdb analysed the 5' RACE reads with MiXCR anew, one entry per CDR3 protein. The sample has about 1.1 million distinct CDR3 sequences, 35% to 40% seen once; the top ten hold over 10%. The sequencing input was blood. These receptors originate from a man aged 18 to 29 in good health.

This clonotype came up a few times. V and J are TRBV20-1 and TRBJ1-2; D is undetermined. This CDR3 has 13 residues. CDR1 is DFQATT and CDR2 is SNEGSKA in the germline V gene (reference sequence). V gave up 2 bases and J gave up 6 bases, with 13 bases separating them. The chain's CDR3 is CSARSMREDGYTF. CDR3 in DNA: TGCAGTGCTAGATCGATGAGGGAGGATGGCTACACCTTC.

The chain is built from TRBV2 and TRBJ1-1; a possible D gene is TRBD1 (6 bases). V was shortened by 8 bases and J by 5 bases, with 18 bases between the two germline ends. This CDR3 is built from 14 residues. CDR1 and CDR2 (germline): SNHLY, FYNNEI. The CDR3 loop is CASGGPNRRTEAFF. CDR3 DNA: TGTGCCAGCGGGGGGCCAAACAGGAGAACTGAAGCTTTCTTT.

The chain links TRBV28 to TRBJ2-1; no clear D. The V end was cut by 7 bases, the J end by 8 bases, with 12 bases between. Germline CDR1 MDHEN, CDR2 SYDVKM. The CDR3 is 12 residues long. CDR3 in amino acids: CASKSTWDEQFF. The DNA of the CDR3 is TGTGCCAGCAAAAGTACTTGGGATGAGCAGTTCTTC.

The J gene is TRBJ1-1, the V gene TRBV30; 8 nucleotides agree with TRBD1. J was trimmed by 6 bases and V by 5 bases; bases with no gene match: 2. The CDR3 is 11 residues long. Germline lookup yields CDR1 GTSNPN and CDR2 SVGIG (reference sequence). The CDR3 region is CAWADRAEAFF. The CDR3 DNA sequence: TGTGCCTGGGCGGACAGGGCTGAAGCTTTCTTT.

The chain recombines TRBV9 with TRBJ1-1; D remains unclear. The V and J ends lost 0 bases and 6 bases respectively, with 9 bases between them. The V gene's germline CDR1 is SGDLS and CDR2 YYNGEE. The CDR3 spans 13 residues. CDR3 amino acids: CASSVGGLAEAFF. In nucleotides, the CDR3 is TGTGCCAGCAGCGTAGGAGGGTTGGCTGAAGCTTTCTTT.

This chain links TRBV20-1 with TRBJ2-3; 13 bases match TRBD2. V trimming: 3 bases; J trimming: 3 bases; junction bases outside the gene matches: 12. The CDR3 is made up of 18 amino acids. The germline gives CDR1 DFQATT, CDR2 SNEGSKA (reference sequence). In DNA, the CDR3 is TGCAGTGCTAGCCCCCCGGGACTAGCGGGGAATGGGACAGATACGCAGTATTTT. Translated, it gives CSASPPGLAGNGTDTQYF.

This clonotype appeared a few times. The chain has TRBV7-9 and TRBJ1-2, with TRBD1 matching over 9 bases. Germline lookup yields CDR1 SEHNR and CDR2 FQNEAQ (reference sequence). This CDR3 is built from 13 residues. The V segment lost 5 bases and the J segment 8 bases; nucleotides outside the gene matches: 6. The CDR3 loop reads CASSGTGHKGYTF. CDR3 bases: TGTGCCAGCAGCGGGACAGGGCATAAAGGCTACACCTTC. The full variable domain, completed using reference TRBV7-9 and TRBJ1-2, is DTGVSQNPRHKITKRGQNVTFRCDPISEHNRLYWYRQTLGQGPEFLTYFQNEAQLEKSRLLSDRFSAERPKGSFSTLEIQRTEQGDSAMYLCASSGTGHKGYTFGSGTRLTVV.

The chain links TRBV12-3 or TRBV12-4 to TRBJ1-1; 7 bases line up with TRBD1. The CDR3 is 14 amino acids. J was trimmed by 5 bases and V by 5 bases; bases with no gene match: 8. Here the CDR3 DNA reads TGTGCCAGCAGTCTTCACAGGGGAGAGACTGAAGCTTTCTTT. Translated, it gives CASSLHRGETEAFF.

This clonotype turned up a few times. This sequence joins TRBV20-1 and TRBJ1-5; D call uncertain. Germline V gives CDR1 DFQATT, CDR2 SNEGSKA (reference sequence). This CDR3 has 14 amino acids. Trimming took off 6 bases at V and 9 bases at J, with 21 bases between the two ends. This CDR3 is CSAAPLRAGGPQHF. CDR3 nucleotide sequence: TGCAGTGCCGCCCCGCTCCGGGCGGGTGGGCCCCAGCATTTT.

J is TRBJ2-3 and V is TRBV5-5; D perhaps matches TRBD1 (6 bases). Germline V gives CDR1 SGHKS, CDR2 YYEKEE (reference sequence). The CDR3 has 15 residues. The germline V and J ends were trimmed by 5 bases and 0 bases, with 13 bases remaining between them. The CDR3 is CASSHTGPSTDTQYF. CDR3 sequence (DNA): TGTGCCAGCAGTCACACAGGGCCGAGCACAGATACGCAGTATTTT.

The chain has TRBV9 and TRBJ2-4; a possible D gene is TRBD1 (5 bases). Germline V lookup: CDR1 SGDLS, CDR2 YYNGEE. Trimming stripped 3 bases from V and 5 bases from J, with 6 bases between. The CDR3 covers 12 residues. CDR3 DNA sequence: TGTGCCAGCAGCGCCAGGGAAAACATTCAGTACTTC. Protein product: CASSARENIQYF.

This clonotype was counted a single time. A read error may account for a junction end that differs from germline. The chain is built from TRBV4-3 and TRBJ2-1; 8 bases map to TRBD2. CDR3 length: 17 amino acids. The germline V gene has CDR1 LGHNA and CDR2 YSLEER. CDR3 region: CASSQGRGVSSYNGQFF. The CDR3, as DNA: TGCGCCAGCAGCCAGGGGCGGGGGGTTAGCTCCTACAATGGGCAGTTCTTC.

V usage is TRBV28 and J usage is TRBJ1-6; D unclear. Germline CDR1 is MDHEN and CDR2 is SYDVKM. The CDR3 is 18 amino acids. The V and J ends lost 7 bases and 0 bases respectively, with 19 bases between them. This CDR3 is CASTLRTATSSYNSPLHF. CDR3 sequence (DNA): TGTGCCAGCACCTTGAGAACTGCTACTAGCTCCTATAATTCACCCCTCCACTTT.

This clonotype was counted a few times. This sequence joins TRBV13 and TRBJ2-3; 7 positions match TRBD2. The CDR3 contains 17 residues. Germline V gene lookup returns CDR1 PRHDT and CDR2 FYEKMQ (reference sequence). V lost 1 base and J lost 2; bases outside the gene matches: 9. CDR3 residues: CASSLEFPSGATDTQYF. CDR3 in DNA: TGTGCCAGCAGCTTAGAATTCCCTAGCGGAGCCACAGATACGCAGTATTTT.

In nucleotides, the CDR3 is TGTGCCAGCAGCTTAAAGCCCGCGGGATCCTACAATGAGCAGTACTTC. This sequence encodes CASSLKPAGSYNEQYF. V is TRBV7-2 and J is TRBJ2-1; D is perhaps TRBD2 (6 bases). The J call is in doubt because the DNA end fits TRBJ2-7 better. Germline CDR1 SGHTA, CDR2 FQGNSA. The CDR3 runs to 16 residues.

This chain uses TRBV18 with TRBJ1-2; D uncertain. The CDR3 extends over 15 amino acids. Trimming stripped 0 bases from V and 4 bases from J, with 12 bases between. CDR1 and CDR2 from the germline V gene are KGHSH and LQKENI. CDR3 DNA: TGTGCCAGCTCACCACCGGTACGGACTTCCTATGGCTACACCTTC. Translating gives CASSPPVRTSYGYTF.

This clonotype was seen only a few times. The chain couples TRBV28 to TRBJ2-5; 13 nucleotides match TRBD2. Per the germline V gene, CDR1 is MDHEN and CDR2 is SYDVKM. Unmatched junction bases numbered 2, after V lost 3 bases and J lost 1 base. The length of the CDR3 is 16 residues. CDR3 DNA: TGTGCCAGCAGTTTTCGGACTAGCGGGGGCCAAGAGACCCAGTACTTC. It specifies CASSFRTSGGQETQYF. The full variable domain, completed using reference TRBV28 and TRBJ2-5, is DVKVTQSSRYLVKRTGEKVFLECVQDMDHENMFWYRQDPGLGLRLIYFSYDVKMKEKGDIPEGYSVSREKKERFSLILESASTNQTSMYLCASSFRTSGGQETQYFGPGTRLLVL.

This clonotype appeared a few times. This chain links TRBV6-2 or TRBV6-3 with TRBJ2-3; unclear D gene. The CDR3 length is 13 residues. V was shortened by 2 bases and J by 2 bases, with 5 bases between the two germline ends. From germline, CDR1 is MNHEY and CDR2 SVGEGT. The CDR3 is CASSYHATDTQYF. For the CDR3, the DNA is TGTGCCAGCAGTTACCATGCCACAGATACGCAGTATTTT.

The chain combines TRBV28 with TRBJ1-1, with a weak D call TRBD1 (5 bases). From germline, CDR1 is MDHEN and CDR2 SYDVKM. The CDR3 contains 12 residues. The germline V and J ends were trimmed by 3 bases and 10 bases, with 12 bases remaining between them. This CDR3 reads CASSLARDLAFF. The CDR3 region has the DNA TGTGCCAGCAGTTTGGCCAGGGACCTAGCTTTCTTT.

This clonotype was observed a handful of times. The CDR3 is CASSAAGYNEQFF. CDR3 DNA sequence: TGTGCCAGCAGCGCCGCGGGCTACAATGAGCAGTTCTTC. The chain carries TRBV7-3 and TRBJ2-1, with D maybe TRBD2 (5 bases). V gave up 5 bases and J gave up 3 bases, with 8 bases separating them. Germline CDR1 is SGHTA and CDR2 is FQGTGA. The CDR3 is made up of 13 amino acids.

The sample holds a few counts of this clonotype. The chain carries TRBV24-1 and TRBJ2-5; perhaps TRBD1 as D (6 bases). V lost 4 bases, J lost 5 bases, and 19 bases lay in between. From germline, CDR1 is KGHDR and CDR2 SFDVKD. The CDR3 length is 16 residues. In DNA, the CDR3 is TGTGCCACCAGTGAACGCCGGGCGACAGGTCAGGAGACCCAGTACTTC. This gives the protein CATSERRATGQETQYF.

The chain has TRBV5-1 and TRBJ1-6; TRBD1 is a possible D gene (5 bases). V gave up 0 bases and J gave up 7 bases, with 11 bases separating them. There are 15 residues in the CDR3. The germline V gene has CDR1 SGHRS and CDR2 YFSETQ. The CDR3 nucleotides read TGCGCCAGCAGCTTGGGAGTCAGGGAGAATTCACCCCTCCACTTT. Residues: CASSLGVRENSPLHF.

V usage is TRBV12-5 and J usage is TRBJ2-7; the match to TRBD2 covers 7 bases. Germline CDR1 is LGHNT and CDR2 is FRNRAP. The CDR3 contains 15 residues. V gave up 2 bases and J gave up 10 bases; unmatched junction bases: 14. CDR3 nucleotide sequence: TGTGCTAGTGGTTTGATAGGAGGGAGGGACGGTGAACAGTACTTC. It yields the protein CASGLIGGRDGEQYF.

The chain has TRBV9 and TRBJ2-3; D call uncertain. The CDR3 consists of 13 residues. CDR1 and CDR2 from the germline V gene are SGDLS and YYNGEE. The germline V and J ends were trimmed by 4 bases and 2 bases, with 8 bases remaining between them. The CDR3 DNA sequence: TGTGCCAGCAGCACCTATGACACAGATACGCAGTATTTT. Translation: CASSTYDTDTQYF.

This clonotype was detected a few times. For the CDR3, the DNA is TGCGCCAGCAGTGAGTCCACGGTCGAGACAGGGGCCTGGTATGGCTACACCTTC. Translation gives CASSESTVETGAWYGYTF. The chain is built from TRBV10-2 and TRBJ1-2; 8 bases match TRBD1. V lost 0 bases to trimming and J lost 5 bases; unmatched junction nucleotides: 14. Germline V gene data show CDR1 as WSHSY and CDR2 as SAAADI. The CDR3 spans 18 residues.

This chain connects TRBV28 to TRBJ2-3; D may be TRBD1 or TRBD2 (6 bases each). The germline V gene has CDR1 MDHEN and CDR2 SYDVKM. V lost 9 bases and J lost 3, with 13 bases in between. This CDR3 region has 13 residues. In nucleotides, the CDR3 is TGTGCCAGTGCTGGGGGGCCTACAGATACGCAGTATTTT. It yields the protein CASAGGPTDTQYF.

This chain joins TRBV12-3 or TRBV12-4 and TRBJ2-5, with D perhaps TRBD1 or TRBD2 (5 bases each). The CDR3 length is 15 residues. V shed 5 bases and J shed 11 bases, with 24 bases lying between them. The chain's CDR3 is CASSPGTRLYNEQYF. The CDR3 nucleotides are TGTGCCAGCAGTCCCGGGACCAGACTGTACAATGAGCAGTACTTC.

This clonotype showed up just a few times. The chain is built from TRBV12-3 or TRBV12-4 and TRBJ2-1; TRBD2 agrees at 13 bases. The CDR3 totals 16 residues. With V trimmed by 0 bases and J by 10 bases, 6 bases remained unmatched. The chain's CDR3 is CASSLAEGLAGIEQFF. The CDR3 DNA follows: TGTGCCAGCAGTTTAGCGGAGGGACTAGCGGGGATAGAGCAGTTCTTC.